Below are 21 T cell receptor beta chains sequenced from a single sample in a study of T cells in Graves' hyperthyroidism and ophthalmopathy (dated by TCRdb to the late 2010s). Receptor amplification or capture employed multiplex PCR. This sample was sequenced with an Illumina HiSeq 2000. Amplification of TCR beta CDR3 regions was carried out from RNA transcripts. The first round of RT-PCR for the TCR CDR3 was performed with the HTBI primer set and the Qiagen OneStep RT-PCR kit. TCRdb trimmed public reads at Q25 via fastp, called clones via MiXCR and kept in-frame beta chains. Rows are combined by CDR3 protein, so each entry shows the most common genes and DNA. The sample yields 600,000 to 850,000 distinct CDR3 sequences; around 20% were counted once. The top ten clonotypes cover about a sixth of the sample. Sequenced sample: blood. The receptors shown here come from a woman between 50 and 59 years old with Graves' hyperthyroidism that later progressed to Graves' ophthalmopathy.

This clonotype was seen ten or more times. The rearrangement uses TRBV6-1 and TRBJ1-2; 9 bases align to TRBD1. This CDR3 region has 13 residues. CDR1 is MNHNS and CDR2 is SASEGT in the germline V gene. V lost 5 bases to trimming and J lost 7 bases; unmatched junction nucleotides: 5. The CDR3 loop reads CASSTGTGFGYTF. The CDR3 nucleotides read TGTGCCAGCAGTACCGGGACAGGGTTTGGCTACACCTTC.

This chain connects TRBV9 to TRBJ2-3, with 9 positions matching TRBD1. The germline CDR1 and CDR2 sequences are SGDLS and YYNGEE. The CDR3 totals 15 residues. Unmatched junction bases numbered 4, after V lost 3 bases and J lost 2 bases. CDR3 DNA sequence: TGTGCCAGCAGCGAGGACAGGGGAGTCACAGATACGCAGTATTTT. It yields the protein CASSEDRGVTDTQYF.

There are a few counts of this clonotype. The chain recombines TRBV6-1 with TRBJ1-2; D ambiguous. Germline-derived CDR1 and CDR2 are MNHNS and SASEGT. The ends were cut back, 3 bases at V and 10 bases at J, with 21 bases in the middle. There are 15 residues in the CDR3. Here the CDR3 DNA reads TGTGCCAGCAGTGACCCTACGAAATTCACCGTACACTACACCTTC. Residues: CASSDPTKFTVHYTF.

V usage is TRBV7-3 and J usage is TRBJ2-1; 16 nucleotides agree with TRBD2. Trimming removed 4 bases from V and 3 bases from J; junction bases left unmatched: 6. The CDR3 is made up of 18 amino acids. Germline V gives CDR1 SGHTA, CDR2 FQGTGA. The CDR3 DNA reads TGTGCCAGCAGCTCCCCGGGACTAGCGGGAGGGAACTACAATGAGCAGTTCTTC. Translated, it gives CASSSPGLAGGNYNEQFF. Full variable domain (rest looked up from reference TRBV7-3 and TRBJ2-1): GAGVSQTPSNKVTEKGKYVELRCDPISGHTALYWYRQSLGQGPEFLIYFQGTGAADDSGLPNDRFFAVRPEGSVSTLKIQRTERGDSAVYLCASSSPGLAGGNYNEQFFGPGTRLTVL.

This clonotype was recorded many times. The chain carries TRBV3-1 and TRBJ1-5; 8 nucleotides match TRBD1. Germline loops: CDR1 LGHDT, CDR2 YNNKEL (reference sequence). This CDR3 is built from 15 residues. The V gene end was trimmed by 4 bases and the J gene end by 4 bases; junction bases not matched to a gene: 6. The CDR3 reads CASSRSRDRNQPQHF. CDR3 in DNA: TGTGCCAGCAGCCGGTCCCGGGACAGGAATCAGCCCCAGCATTTT.

The chain links TRBV9 to TRBJ1-3; D uncertain. CDR3 length: 16 residues. The germline V gene has CDR1 SGDLS and CDR2 YYNGEE. With 0 bases removed from V and 2 bases from J, the gap between germline ends came to 12 bases. The DNA of the CDR3 is TGTGCCAGCAGCGTAGGCGACTGGAGGACTGGAAACACCATATATTTT. It yields the protein CASSVGDWRTGNTIYF.

Ten or more counts support this clonotype. V gene TRBV20-1 combines with J gene TRBJ1-2, with 10 nucleotides matching TRBD1. Trimming removed 0 bases from V and 6 bases from J; junction bases left unmatched: 10. This CDR3 region has 16 residues. CDR1 and CDR2 (germline): DFQATT, SNEGSKA (reference sequence). Written as DNA, the CDR3 is TGCAGTGCTAGAGATGTTAGGGACAGGGGAAGAGATGGCTACACCTTC. Amino acids: CSARDVRDRGRDGYTF.

This clonotype was seen more than once but under ten times. CDR3 sequence: CASSSRQQPNYGYTF. CDR3 in DNA: TGCGCCAGCAGCTCCCGGCAGCAACCCAACTATGGCTACACCTTC. The rearrangement uses TRBV5-1 and TRBJ1-2; D gene ambiguous. V was clipped by 3 bases and J by 2 bases, with 14 bases between them. Looked up from germline, CDR1 is SGHRS and CDR2 is YFSETQ. This CDR3 has 15 residues. The full variable domain, its missing parts supplied by reference TRBV5-1 and TRBJ1-2, is KAGVTQTPRYLIKTRGQQVTLSCSPISGHRSVSWYQQTPGQGLQFLFEYFSETQRNKGNFPGRFSGRQFSNSRSEMNVSTLELGDSALYLCASSSRQQPNYGYTFGSGTRLTVV.

This clonotype was picked up many times. The chain combines TRBV12-3 or TRBV12-4 with TRBJ2-7; the D gene is possibly TRBD1 (5 bases). This CDR3 spans 14 amino acids. V was clipped by 6 bases and J by 3 bases, with 15 bases between them. CDR3 sequence (DNA): TGTGCCAGCAGCCCCACAGGCTACGTCTACGAGCAGTACTTC. Its translation: CASSPTGYVYEQYF.

The chain is built from TRBV12-3 or TRBV12-4 and TRBJ2-2; D unclear. This CDR3 is 15 amino acids long. Trimming pared 1 base from V and 5 bases from J, leaving 11 bases between. In DNA form, the CDR3 reads TGTGCCAGCAGTTTAGGGGTACCCTTAACCGGGGAGCTGTTTTTT. This sequence encodes CASSLGVPLTGELFF.

A few counts support this clonotype. The V gene is TRBV6-1, the J gene TRBJ2-7; D may be TRBD1 (6 bases). V gave up 0 bases and J gave up 3 bases, with 15 bases separating them. Germline CDR1 is MNHNS and CDR2 is SASEGT. This CDR3 has 16 residues. The CDR3 coding sequence is TGTGCCAGCAGTGAAGCGGCAGGGGCCCCCCTCTACGAGCAGTACTTC. It translates to CASSEAAGAPLYEQYF.

About this clonotype itself: The junction differs from germline at one of its ends, possibly a read error. This chain joins TRBV30 and TRBJ1-4; possibly TRBD1 for D (5 bases). The CDR3 totals 11 residues. Looked up from germline, CDR1 is GTSNPN and CDR2 is SVGIG (reference sequence). The CDR3 DNA reads TGTGCCTGGAGTTCGGGGGAAAAACTGTCTTTT. Its protein product is CAWSSGEKLSF. Using reference TRBV30 and TRBJ1-4 for the parts outside the CDR3, the full variable domain is SQTIHQWPATLVQPVGSPLSLECTVEGTSNPNLYWYRQAAGRGLQLLFYSVGIGQISSEVPQNLSASRPQDRQFILSSKKLLLSDSGFYLCAWSSGEKLSFGSGTQLSVL.

V is TRBV2 and J is TRBJ2-7; 10 bases fit TRBD1. V dropped 7 bases and J dropped 2; count of bases not matched to a gene: 11. This CDR3 has 16 residues. The germline gives CDR1 SNHLY, CDR2 FYNNEI. The CDR3 here is CASTDTGTGVTYEQYF. In nucleotides, the CDR3 is TGTGCCAGCACCGACACCGGGACAGGGGTAACCTACGAGCAGTACTTC.

This clonotype turned up a few times. The chain is built from TRBV9 and TRBJ2-7; 8 nucleotides agree with TRBD2. J was trimmed by 4 bases and V by 4 bases; bases with no gene match: 13. This CDR3 is 16 amino acids long. Germline CDR1 reads SGDLS; CDR2 reads YYNGEE. The CDR3 DNA sequence: TGTGCCAGCAGCCCCGGTGGTGGCGGGGGGACGTACGAGCAGTACTTC. It yields the protein CASSPGGGGGTYEQYF.

On this clonotype itself: A read error may be the cause here, since a much bigger clone is one base away. The chain couples TRBV13 to TRBJ2-7; weak D call: TRBD1 (6 bases). This CDR3 is 12 amino acids long. Germline V gives CDR1 PRHDT, CDR2 FYEKMQ (reference sequence). The V end was cut by 5 bases, the J end by 8 bases, with 13 bases between. In nucleotides, the CDR3 is TGTGCCAGCAGCCTCAGGGGTTACAAGCAGTACTTC. Its protein product is CASSLRGYKQYF.

This clonotype has only a few counts. The chain carries TRBV6-2 or TRBV6-3 and TRBJ2-2; D gene unclear. In germline, CDR1 is MNHEY, CDR2 SVGEGT. This CDR3 spans 12 amino acids. V was cut by 5 bases and J by 8 bases, with 9 bases left in between. The CDR3 DNA is TGTGCCAGCAGTCAATTACTAGGGGAGCTGTTTTTT. This encodes CASSQLLGELFF.

This clonotype showed up many times. CDR3 sequence (DNA): TGTGCCAGCAGCCGAGTGATAGGCGACCGCAATCAGCCCCAGCATTTT. Its protein product is CASSRVIGDRNQPQHF. The chain is built from TRBV3-1 and TRBJ1-5, with D unclear. Germline V gives CDR1 LGHDT, CDR2 YNNKEL (reference sequence). The V and J ends lost 4 bases and 2 bases respectively, with 15 bases between them. This CDR3 comprises 16 residues.

This clonotype came up a few times. The genes are TRBV30 and TRBJ1-2; 7 bases are a match to TRBD1. The CDR3 consists of 16 residues. The trim removed 1 base at V and 0 bases at J, leaving 8 bases unmatched. From germline, CDR1 is GTSNPN and CDR2 SVGIG (reference sequence). CDR3 amino acids: CAWSGRGVVPNYGYTF. In DNA form, the CDR3 reads TGTGCCTGGAGTGGCAGGGGGGTTGTCCCTAACTATGGCTACACCTTC.

This clonotype was recorded at least ten times. The CDR3 protein is CASSLTVAGEHYEQYF. As DNA, the CDR3 is TGTGCCAGCAGCTTAACTGTAGCGGGGGAACACTACGAGCAGTACTTC. The J gene is TRBJ2-7, the V gene TRBV7-4; 9 bases are a match to TRBD2. Unmatched junction bases numbered 8, after V lost 2 bases and J lost 3 bases. CDR3 length: 16 amino acids. CDR1 is SGHVT and CDR2 is SQSDAQ in the germline V gene.

Details on this clonotype: This sequence may be a read error, since a much larger clone differs from it by one base. J is TRBJ2-7 and V is TRBV3-1; no clear D. CDR1 LGHDT and CDR2 YNNKEL come from the germline V gene (reference sequence). The CDR3 contains 13 residues. CDR3 in DNA: TGTGCCAGCAGCCAAGATACTTCCTGCGAGCAGTACTTC. This gives the protein CASSQDTSCEQYF.

The chain combines TRBV10-3 with TRBJ2-7, with D unresolved. This CDR3 comprises 13 residues. Germline V gives CDR1 ENHRY, CDR2 SYGVKD. The V and J ends lost 11 bases and 2 bases respectively, with 16 bases between them. The CDR3, as DNA: TGTGCCGTTTCTAACCCGTCGGCCTACGAGCAGTACTTC. The encoded protein is CAVSNPSAYEQYF.